The source of this T cell receptor beta chain is a study of beta chain features in type 1 diabetes. Study-wide findings and caveats: Since sequencing was performed on cDNA, cells with high TCR expression could be over-represented. The question left open here concerned HLA type influencing TCRB rearrangement.

With respect to this clone: Its target is unknown.

Each donor gave one heparinised blood draw averaging roughly 100 mL. The isolated RNA, all of it, was reverse transcribed, so expressed TCRB transcripts were what got sequenced. TCRdb's copy holds only in-frame clones and misses some; the assay was immunoSEQ multiplex PCR. The repertoire has around 340,000 clones, about 18% of them found once; the top ten carry approximately 0.041%. The CDR3 consists of 14 residues. Trimming took 5 bases from V and 10 from J; bases not matched to a gene: 12. Germline V gives CDR1 MDHEN, CDR2 SYDVKM. What was sequenced was naive CD4+ T cells from blood. This sequence originates from a woman between 18 and 30 years old in good health. The chain employs TRBV28 and TRBJ1-1, with 8 positions matching TRBD1. In DNA form, the CDR3 reads TGTGCCAGCAGTCCTGCGGACAGGGTTGTTGGAGCTTTCTTT. It specifies CASSPADRVVGAFF.